Presented here are 6 T cell receptor beta chains from one specimen sequenced in a study of blood T cell repertoires in COVID-19 (dated by TCRdb to 2020 to 2021). The library was obtained by the immunoSEQ multiplex PCR assay. The table comes from immuneACCESS by way of TCRdb, which keeps in-frame sequences with V and J called. Part of the clones is missing from these tables; in studies checked, under half for an unresolved V gene and the rest for unknown reasons. This sample is represented by tens of thousands of clones; more than 85% of them were singletons. The ten top clones hold approximately 8.1% of the sample. The specimen was peripheral blood. The receptors derive from a woman aged 60-75 years with active COVID-19.

This clone is labeled as medium-sized. V gene TRBV6-6 combines with J gene TRBJ2-7, with D possibly being TRBD1 (6 bases). Looked up from germline, CDR1 is MNHNY and CDR2 is SVGAGI (reference sequence). Trimming shortened V by 4 bases and J by 3 bases, and 16 bases separated the two germline ends. The CDR3 contains 15 residues. The CDR3 DNA sequence: TGTGCCAGCAGTTCAAGGACAGATCTTTTCTACGAGCAGTACTTC. Amino acid sequence: CASSSRTDLFYEQYF.

The V and J genes are TRBV11-3 and TRBJ1-1, with unresolved D. The germline V gene encodes CDR1 SGHNT and CDR2 YENEEA. The length of the CDR3 is 13 residues. V was pared by 3 bases and J by 0 bases, with 5 bases between. The CDR3 reads CASSFQMNTEAFF. CDR3 DNA: TGTGCCAGCAGCTTCCAGATGAACACTGAAGCTTTCTTT. Combining the CDR3 with reference TRBV11-3 and TRBJ1-1 gives the whole variable domain EAGVVQSPRYKIIEKKQPVAFWCNPISGHNTLYWYLQNLGQGPELLIRYENEEAVDDSQLPKDRFSAERLKGVDSTLKIQPAELGDSAVYLCASSFQMNTEAFFGQGTRLTVV.

Only a few counts were recorded for this clone. The rearrangement links TRBV12-3 or TRBV12-4 to TRBJ1-4; perhaps TRBD1 as D (6 bases). V was pared by 5 bases and J by 8 bases, with 12 bases between. The CDR3 is 13 amino acids. The DNA for the CDR3 is TGTGCCAGCAGTCTCATCGACAGGGAAAAACTGTTTTTT. Translated: CASSLIDREKLFF.

The chain recombines TRBV15 with TRBJ2-1, with 10 bases lining up with TRBD1. The germline V gene has CDR1 LNHNV and CDR2 YYDKDF (reference sequence). The junction had 12 bases not matched to a gene; V was cut back by 7 bases and J by 0 bases. The CDR3 extends over 18 amino acids. Written as DNA, the CDR3 is TGTGCCACCACCACGGGACAGGGGACCACCTTCTCCTACAATGAGCAGTTCTTC. Residues: CATTTGQGTTFSYNEQFF.

The chain employs TRBV2 and TRBJ2-7; 7 bases line up with TRBD1. CDR3 length equals 13 residues. Germline V gene lookup returns CDR1 SNHLY and CDR2 FYNNEI. V lost 8 bases and J lost 0; bases outside the gene matches: 4. CDR3 sequence reads: CASQAGGSYEQYF. CDR3 sequence (DNA): TGTGCCAGCCAAGCAGGGGGCTCCTACGAGCAGTACTTC.

V is TRBV6-1 and J is TRBJ2-6, with D possibly TRBD1 on 5 matching bases. The CDR3 runs 18 residues. Germline V lookup: CDR1 MNHNS, CDR2 SASEGT. The ends were cut back, 4 bases at V and 0 bases at J, with 16 bases in the middle. CDR3 in DNA: TGTGCCAGCAGTGCAGTGGGGCAGGGATACTCTGGGGCCAACGTCCTGACTTTC. Amino acid sequence: CASSAVGQGYSGANVLTF.